The T cell receptor (beta chain) under discussion was sequenced for a study of long-term antiretroviral therapy in people with HIV (dated by TCRdb to the early 2020s). Study-level background: Collection of the earliest samples took place about a decade ahead of the 2015 WHO recommendation for immediate ART, at a time when ART was typically delayed until CD4 counts fell. A retrospective serial study tested whether ART initiation and durable HIV suppression were associated with changes in peripheral blood TRB repertoire composition and diversity. The cohort contributed about 180 cryopreserved PBMC samples from about 29 adults with confirmed HIV infection, collected serially over a mean of around six years (range 1-12). About a third of the roughly 30 participants with HIV were female. No cross-contamination during QIAcube processing was seen in test extractions of a monoclonal T-cell line run alongside around 30 polyclonal samples. Paper-wide results and their limitations: The samples span the years 2004 to 2017, and the ART regimens used at that time may not be as effective as current regimens. The repertoire was dominated across all time points by expanded TRB clones identified before ART initiation, although this dominance was seen to fluctuate and to decrease in many PLHIV after ART. Limited PBMC availability meant only the TCR beta chain was sequenced, without alpha chain pairing. Because pre-ART samples had limited cell numbers, profiling was done on unsorted PBMC rather than on sorted CD4+ and CD8+ T cells. Starting ART was linked to a significant rise in TRB diversity, yet even with long-term ART the diversity remained significantly lower than in transplant donor controls. Compared with controls, HIV repertoires had narrower CDR3 length ranges, and the network structure pointed to an antigen-experienced repertoire that shifted only slightly toward naive after ART. Inferences about post-ART repertoire changes are limited because no data were available on ART adherence, viral resistance or therapy changes.

The immunoSEQ hsTCRB v3.0 assay was used at survey level resolution to sequence the TRB variable region. The target sequencing depth for TRB was about 40,000-50,000 T-cell genomes per sample. An Illumina MiSeq with a v3 150-cycle kit was used to sequence the pooled TRB libraries. The study's processing was this. Analysis of repertoires was carried out in R inside a reproducible Nextflow workflow spanning QC, data transformation and analysis. LymphoSeq2, an R package for exploring AIRR-Seq data, was used to implement the custom analyses. A handful of samples that produced fewer than 5000 total TRB sequences were removed, so some 180 HIV repertoires were analyzed. Among the roughly 190 retained HIV repertoires, 55 to 65 were collected before ART initiation and some 130 after ART initiation. Repertoires were downsampled to 5000 TRB nucleotide sequences, and summary statistics were averaged over 100 downsampling iterations. TRB sequences were retained for analysis only if CDR3 regions of at least seven amino acids were present. A Shannon entropy-derived clonality score and the Gini coefficient were used to measure diversity. In the repertoire networks, any two of the top 5000 CDR3 amino acid sequences were linked whenever the two sequences differed by an edit distance of one. For TRB CDR3 amino acid sequences, GLIPH2 was used to predict antigen specificity groups and MHC restriction. Known CMV, EBV, HIV or tissue antigen associations were flagged by matching CDR3 amino acid sequences against VDJdb and McPAS-TCR. Pre-ART, post-ART and control groups were compared with Wilcoxon signed-rank tests and Holm-Bonferroni correction. Not all clones reach the TCRdb copy of this immuneACCESS table, which keeps in-frame sequences only. Checked studies attribute under half of the gap to unresolved V genes and leave the rest unexplained. V and J calls and clone size are those listed in that table; D and trimming were worked out from the DNA. Present in this sample are 20,000 to 25,000 clones, about 86% of which were seen just once. The ten largest clonotypes hold roughly 12% of the sample.

Inclusion was restricted to participants for whom at least one PBMC sample before ART initiation and at least two post-ART samples were available. All participants with HIV were treated in the United States of America. Before DNA extraction, cryopreserved samples containing about 1-11 million PBMC were thawed and washed. At the time of the earliest PBMC sample, participants with HIV were aged between about 20 and 54 years. Each participant contributed PBMC samples from 1-4 timepoints before ART initiation and 2-8 timepoints after ART initiation, with a median of 7 samples. For every participant, serial HIV viral load, CD4+ T-cell count, ART history and demographic data were obtained. A Qiagen kit on a QIAcube was used to extract genomic DNA from unsorted PBMC, with samples processed in batches of 12. Details on this clone: No cognate antigen has been identified for it. One base away there is no much larger clone; base qualities are not given.

CDR1 and CDR2, looked up from the germline V gene, are WSHSY and SAAADI. The CDR3 holds 12 amino acids from the cysteine to the phenylalanine. Of all the DNA, just the CDR3 is kept, 36 bases in frame from base 1. Cut back by 6 bases and 5 bases, the V and J ends lie 10 bases apart. The chain couples TRBV10-2 to TRBJ2-5; the D call is possibly TRBD1 or TRBD2, each sharing 7 bases. Sequenced material: unsorted PBMCs, taken 0.1 years before starting antiretroviral therapy. The receptor comes from a man aged 35 to 55 with HIV. The bases read TGCGCCAGCAGGCAGGGGGGGGAGACCCAGTACTTC. This yields the protein CASRQGGETQYF.